The clone carrying this T cell receptor (beta chain) has a count of ten or more. The antigen remains unidentified. The sample belongs to a study of T cells in Graves' hyperthyroidism and ophthalmopathy. Study details: Prior to any treatment, at the point of initial diagnosis, peripheral blood was collected. Whole-study results and caveats: Researchers found most expanded thyroid clonotypes above 0.001 in blood as well. Ophthalmopathy was model-predicted a median approximately 6.4 months pre-onset.

V lost 7 bases to trimming and J lost 7 bases, with 13 bases between them. The CDR3 has 12 residues. The germline V gene encodes CDR1 MNHEY and CDR2 SMNVEV (reference sequence). Orbital computed tomography, thyroid ultrasound, serum thyroxine and TRAb, and clinical symptoms together informed the diagnoses. Amplified TCR beta CDR3 regions came from RNA transcripts. An initial round of RT-PCR targeting the TCR CDR3 relied on the HTBI primer set. TCRdb re-derived calls from the multiplex PCR reads in MiXCR, one entry per CDR3 protein. The sample contains about 600,000 distinct CDR3 sequences, approximately 15% of which appear only once.

The TCR sequence derives from a woman aged 40 to 50 with Graves' ophthalmopathy. Specimen: blood. This chain joins TRBV27 and TRBJ1-1; D is possibly TRBD1 (5 bases). The CDR3 loop is CASKQTGGEAFF. The CDR3 nucleotides are TGTGCCAGCAAACAGACGGGGGGTGAAGCTTTCTTT.